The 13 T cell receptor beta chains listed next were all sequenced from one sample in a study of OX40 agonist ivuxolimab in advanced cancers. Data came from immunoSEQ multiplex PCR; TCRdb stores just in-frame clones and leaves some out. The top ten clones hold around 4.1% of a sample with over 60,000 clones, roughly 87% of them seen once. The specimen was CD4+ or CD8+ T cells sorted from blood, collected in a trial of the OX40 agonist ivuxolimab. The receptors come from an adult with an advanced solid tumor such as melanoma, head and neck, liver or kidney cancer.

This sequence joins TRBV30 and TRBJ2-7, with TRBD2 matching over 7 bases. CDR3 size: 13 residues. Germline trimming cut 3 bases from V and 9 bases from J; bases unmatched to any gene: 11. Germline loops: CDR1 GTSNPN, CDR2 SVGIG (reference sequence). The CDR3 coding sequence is TGTGCCTGGAGGACTAGCTCCCAGCTTGTGCAGTACTTC. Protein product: CAWRTSSQLVQYF.

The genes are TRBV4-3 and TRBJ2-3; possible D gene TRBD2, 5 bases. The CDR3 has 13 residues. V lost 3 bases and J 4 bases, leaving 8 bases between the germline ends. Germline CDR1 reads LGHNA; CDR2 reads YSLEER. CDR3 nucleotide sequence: TGCGCCAGCAGCCAGGCTAGCTCAGATACGCAGTATTTT. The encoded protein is CASSQASSDTQYF.

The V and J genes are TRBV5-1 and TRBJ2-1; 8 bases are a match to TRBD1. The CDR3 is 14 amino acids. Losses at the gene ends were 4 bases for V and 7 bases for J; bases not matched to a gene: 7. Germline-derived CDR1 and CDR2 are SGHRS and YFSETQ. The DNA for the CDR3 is TGCGCCAGCAGCCCCCAGGGGGCAGAGAATGAGCAGTTCTTC. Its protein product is CASSPQGAENEQFF.

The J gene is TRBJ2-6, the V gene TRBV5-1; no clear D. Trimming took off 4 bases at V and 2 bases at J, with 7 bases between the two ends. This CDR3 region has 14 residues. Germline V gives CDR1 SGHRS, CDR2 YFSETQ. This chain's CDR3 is CASSTTPGANVLTF. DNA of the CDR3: TGCGCCAGCAGCACAACACCTGGGGCCAACGTCCTGACTTTC.

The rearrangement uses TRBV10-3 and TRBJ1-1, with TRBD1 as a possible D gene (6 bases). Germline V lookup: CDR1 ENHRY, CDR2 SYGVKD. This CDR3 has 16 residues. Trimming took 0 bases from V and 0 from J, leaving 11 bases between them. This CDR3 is CAISESRTAMNTEAFF. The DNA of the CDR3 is TGTGCCATCAGTGAGTCTCGGACAGCTATGAACACTGAAGCTTTCTTT.

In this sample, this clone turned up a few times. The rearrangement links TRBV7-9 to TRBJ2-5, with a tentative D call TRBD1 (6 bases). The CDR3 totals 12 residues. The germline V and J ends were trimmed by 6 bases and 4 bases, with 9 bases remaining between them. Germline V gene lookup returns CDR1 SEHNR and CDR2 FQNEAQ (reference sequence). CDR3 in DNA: TGTGCCAGCAGATCACAGGGAGAGACCCAGTACTTC. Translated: CASRSQGETQYF.

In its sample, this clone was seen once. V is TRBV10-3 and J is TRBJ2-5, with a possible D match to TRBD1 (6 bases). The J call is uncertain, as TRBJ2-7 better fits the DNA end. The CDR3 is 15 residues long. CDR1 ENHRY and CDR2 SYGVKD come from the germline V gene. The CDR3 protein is CAISTARGSFYEQYF. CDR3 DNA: TGTGCCATCAGCACTGCAAGGGGGTCATTCTACGAGCAGTACTTC.

CDR3 sequence (DNA): TGTGCCAGCCGTCGACAGGGGGCGGACGAGCAGTACTTC. Amino acid sequence: CASRRQGADEQYF. The genes are TRBV6-6 and TRBJ2-7; TRBD1 agrees at 10 bases. Germline V CDR1 and CDR2: MNHNY, SVGAGI (reference sequence). With V trimmed by 8 bases and J by 5 bases, 6 bases remained unmatched. CDR3 size: 13 residues.

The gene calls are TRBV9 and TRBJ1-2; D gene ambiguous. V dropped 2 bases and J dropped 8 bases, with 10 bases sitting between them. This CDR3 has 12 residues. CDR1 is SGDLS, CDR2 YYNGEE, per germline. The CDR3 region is CASSVAKGGYTF. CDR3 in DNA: TGTGCCAGCAGCGTCGCCAAGGGCGGCTACACCTTC.

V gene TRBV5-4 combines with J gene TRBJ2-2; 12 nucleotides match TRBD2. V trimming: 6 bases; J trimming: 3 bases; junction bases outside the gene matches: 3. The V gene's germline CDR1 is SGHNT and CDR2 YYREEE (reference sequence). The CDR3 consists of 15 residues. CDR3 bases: TGTGCCAGCACTAGACTAGCGGGAGACACCGGGGAGCTGTTTTTT. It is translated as CASTRLAGDTGELFF.

CDR3 bases: TGTGCCTGGAGTGTAACAGGGGGTACAGAGACCCAGTACTTC. Protein: CAWSVTGGTETQYF. The chain uses TRBV30 and TRBJ2-5; 8 nucleotides align to TRBD1. The CDR3 spans 14 residues. Germline V CDR1 and CDR2: GTSNPN, SVGIG (reference sequence). The J segment lost 4 bases and the V segment lost 0 bases, leaving 4 bases of the junction unmatched.

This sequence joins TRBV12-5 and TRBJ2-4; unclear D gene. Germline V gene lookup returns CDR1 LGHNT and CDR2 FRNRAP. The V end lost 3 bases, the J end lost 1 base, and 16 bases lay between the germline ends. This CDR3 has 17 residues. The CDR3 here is CASGFVVAPTAKNIQYF. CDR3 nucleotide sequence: TGTGCTAGTGGTTTCGTGGTGGCGCCGACTGCCAAAAACATTCAGTACTTC.

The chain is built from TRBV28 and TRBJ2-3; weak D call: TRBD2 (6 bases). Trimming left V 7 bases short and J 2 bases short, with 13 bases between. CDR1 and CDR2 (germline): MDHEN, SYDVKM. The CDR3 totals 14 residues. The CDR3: CASKGGRYTDTQYF. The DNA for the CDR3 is TGTGCCAGCAAGGGAGGCCGATACACAGATACGCAGTATTTT.